These 16 T cell receptor beta chains were all obtained from the same sample, sequenced in a study of CD8 T cells in ankylosing spondylitis. Their antigens remain unidentified. TCRdb re-called the 5' RACE reads through MiXCR, storing one row per CDR3 protein. Among about 540,000 distinct CDR3 sequences listed, about 13% were seen once. Study-level results: A TCR beta motif of roughly eight highly homologous variants appeared characteristic of ankylosing spondylitis blood.

The sample taken for sequencing was blood, either unsorted or a sorted T cell fraction (not recorded which). The source is a male donor with ankylosing spondylitis.

This clonotype came up a few times. J is TRBJ2-1 and V is TRBV10-3, with 9 bases identical to TRBD1. The CDR3 extends over 13 amino acids. After removal of 7 bases from V and 5 bases from J, the junction contained 3 bases not matched to a gene. Germline lookup yields CDR1 ENHRY and CDR2 SYGVKD. CDR3 amino acids: CAITRDRDNEQFF. CDR3 bases: TGTGCCATCACAAGGGACAGGGACAATGAGCAGTTCTTC.

This clonotype occurred a few times. The V call is TRBV20-1, the J call TRBJ2-5; TRBD2 matches at 7 bases. The CDR3 has 15 residues. J was trimmed by 2 bases and V by 3 bases; bases with no gene match: 9. Germline loops: CDR1 DFQATT, CDR2 SNEGSKA (reference sequence). DNA of the CDR3: TGCAGTGCTAGCTATCTAGCGGCTACACAAGAGACCCAGTACTTC. Its protein product is CSASYLAATQETQYF.

This chain uses TRBV6-2 or TRBV6-3 with TRBJ2-7; TRBD2 aligns across 8 bases. J gave up 0 bases and V 7 bases, and 8 bases lay outside the gene matches. The CDR3 is 15 residues long. Per germline, CDR1 MNHEY and CDR2 SVGEGT. This CDR3 reads CASITWTSHSYEQYF. The CDR3 DNA reads TGTGCCAGCATAACCTGGACTAGCCACTCCTACGAGCAGTACTTC.

This clonotype was counted at least ten times. This rearrangement joins TRBV20-1 to TRBJ1-2; 10 positions match TRBD1. Germline lookup yields CDR1 DFQATT and CDR2 SNEGSKA (reference sequence). This CDR3 comprises 14 residues. The V gene end was trimmed by 3 bases and the J gene end by 1 base; junction bases not matched to a gene: 2. CDR3 nucleotides: TGCAGTGCTAGCGGACAGGGGGGTAACTATGGCTACACCTTC. This translates into CSASGQGGNYGYTF.

The table lists this clonotype with a few counts. The chain combines TRBV14 with TRBJ2-3, with TRBD2 matching over 11 bases. This CDR3 spans 16 amino acids. The V segment lost 4 bases and the J segment 0 bases; nucleotides outside the gene matches: 3. Germline V gene data show CDR1 as SGHDN and CDR2 as FVKESK. The CDR3 DNA follows: TGTGCCAGCAGCCGCTGGACTAGCGGGAGCACAGATACGCAGTATTTT. As protein: CASSRWTSGSTDTQYF.

This clonotype has more than one count but fewer than ten. The chain uses TRBV3-1 and TRBJ2-5, with D tentatively TRBD2 (6 bases). V dropped 4 bases and J dropped 2 bases, with 14 bases sitting between them. Germline values: CDR1 LGHDT, CDR2 YNNKEL (reference sequence). There are 15 residues in the CDR3. This CDR3 is CASSLWGLAQETQYF. The CDR3 coding sequence is TGTGCCAGCAGCCTGTGGGGACTGGCACAAGAGACCCAGTACTTC.

A few counts support this clonotype. This chain connects TRBV7-2 to TRBJ2-1, with a possible D match to TRBD1 (6 bases). The CDR3 runs to 16 residues. The germline CDR1 and CDR2 sequences are SGHTA and FQGNSA. V was clipped by 1 base and J by 7 bases, with 17 bases between them. The CDR3 nucleotides are TGTGCCAGCAGCTTAGGAGCCAGGGGTAGGTGGAATGAGCAGTTCTTC. It yields the protein CASSLGARGRWNEQFF.

This clonotype was detected many times. The chain has TRBV5-1 and TRBJ2-4, with TRBD1 matching over 10 bases. The germline CDR1 and CDR2 sequences are SGHRS and YFSETQ. J lost 6 bases, V lost 4 bases, and 10 bases had no gene match. The CDR3 extends over 16 amino acids. The CDR3 reads CASSPTIGTGANIQYF. The CDR3 DNA reads TGCGCCAGCAGCCCGACCATCGGGACAGGGGCAAACATTCAGTACTTC.

This clonotype was recorded a few times. The chain has TRBV15 and TRBJ2-3; TRBD2 might be the D (6 bases). The length of the CDR3 is 15 residues. Trimming stripped 5 bases from V and 2 bases from J, with 14 bases between. Looked up from germline, CDR1 is LNHNV and CDR2 is YYDKDF (reference sequence). DNA for the CDR3: TGTGCCACCAGCCCCCGCGCGGGGACCACAGATACGCAGTATTTT. It encodes CATSPRAGTTDTQYF. The full variable domain, in which reference TRBV15 and TRBJ2-3 provide the parts outside the CDR3, is DAMVIQNPRYQVTQFGKPVTLSCSQTLNHNVMYWYQQKSSQAPKLLFHYYDKDFNNEADTPDNFQSRRPNTSFCFLDIRSPGLGDTAMYLCATSPRAGTTDTQYFGPGTRLTVL.

This clonotype was seen at least ten times. Sequence at one end of the junction differs from germline and may be a read error. The chain uses TRBV29-1 and TRBJ2-3; the D gene is possibly TRBD2 (6 bases). Germline CDR1 and CDR2: SQVTM and ANQGSEA. This CDR3 has 13 residues. The CDR3 protein is CSVETSRTNTQYF. CDR3 nucleotides: TGCAGCGTTGAAACTAGCCGCACAAATACGCAGTATTTT.

V gene TRBV5-1 combines with J gene TRBJ2-4; D call uncertain. Germline V gives CDR1 SGHRS, CDR2 YFSETQ. The CDR3 spans 17 residues. V lost 0 bases and J 0 bases, leaving 13 bases between the germline ends. Here the CDR3 DNA reads TGCGCCAGCAGCTTGGGTGGGCATCAACTAGCCAAAAACATTCAGTACTTC. Protein product: CASSLGGHQLAKNIQYF.

This clonotype was counted a few times. The chain couples TRBV29-1 to TRBJ1-1; D is unclear. Between the trimmed V and J ends, which lost 6 bases and 12 bases, there was a span of 20 bases. Looked up from germline, CDR1 is SQVTM and CDR2 is ANQGSEA. The CDR3 runs 12 residues. CDR3 in DNA: TGCAGCGTCGCCGACGGAGACGGTGGAACTTTCTTT. It yields the protein CSVADGDGGTFF.

There are many counts of this clonotype. The rearrangement joins TRBV5-1 to TRBJ2-1; D is ambiguous. V was trimmed by 2 bases and J by 0 bases, leaving 9 bases between them. The V gene's germline CDR1 is SGHRS and CDR2 YFSETQ. The CDR3 sequence is 15 residues long. CDR3 protein: CASSFRSSSYNEQFF. For the CDR3, the DNA is TGCGCCAGCAGCTTCAGGTCTAGCTCCTACAATGAGCAGTTCTTC. Filled out from reference TRBV5-1 and TRBJ2-1, the complete variable domain reads KAGVTQTPRYLIKTRGQQVTLSCSPISGHRSVSWYQQTPGQGLQFLFEYFSETQRNKGNFPGRFSGRQFSNSRSEMNVSTLELGDSALYLCASSFRSSSYNEQFFGPGTRLTVL.

The rearrangement joins TRBV5-1 to TRBJ1-4; a possible D gene is TRBD1 (5 bases). Looked up from germline, CDR1 is SGHRS and CDR2 is YFSETQ. The CDR3 totals 13 residues. The V end was cut by 5 bases, the J end by 4 bases, with 9 bases between. This chain's CDR3 is CASSGGNNEKLFF. As DNA, the CDR3 is TGCGCCAGCAGTGGGGGGAATAATGAAAAACTGTTTTTT. The entire variable domain, with the rest obtained from reference TRBV5-1 and TRBJ1-4, is as follows: KAGVTQTPRYLIKTRGQQVTLSCSPISGHRSVSWYQQTPGQGLQFLFEYFSETQRNKGNFPGRFSGRQFSNSRSEMNVSTLELGDSALYLCASSGGNNEKLFFGSGTQLSVL.

This clonotype has ten or more counts. The chain couples TRBV24-1 to TRBJ2-1, with 10 bases lining up with TRBD2. The germline CDR1 and CDR2 sequences are KGHDR and SFDVKD. The CDR3 runs 19 residues. After removal of 4 bases from V and 7 bases from J, the junction contained 18 bases not matched to a gene. The CDR3 region has the DNA TGTGCCACCAGTGACCCTAGCGGGAGCCTTATTCATACAGTGAATGAGCAGTTCTTC. Protein: CATSDPSGSLIHTVNEQFF.

This clonotype was detected only a few times. The chain combines TRBV11-2 with TRBJ2-1, with D possibly matching TRBD2 (6 bases). Trimming left V 3 bases short and J 0 bases short, with 18 bases between. This CDR3 has 18 amino acids. Germline CDR1 is SGHAT and CDR2 is FQNNGV. The CDR3 nucleotides are TGTGCCAGCAGCTTCTACCTCATAGCGGACCTCTCCTACAATGAGCAGTTCTTC. Its protein product is CASSFYLIADLSYNEQFF. Filled out from reference TRBV11-2 and TRBJ2-1, the complete variable domain reads EAGVAQSPRYKIIEKRQSVAFWCNPISGHATLYWYQQILGQGPKLLIQFQNNGVVDDSQLPKDRFSAERLKGVDSTLKIQPAKLEDSAVYLCASSFYLIADLSYNEQFFGPGTRLTVL.